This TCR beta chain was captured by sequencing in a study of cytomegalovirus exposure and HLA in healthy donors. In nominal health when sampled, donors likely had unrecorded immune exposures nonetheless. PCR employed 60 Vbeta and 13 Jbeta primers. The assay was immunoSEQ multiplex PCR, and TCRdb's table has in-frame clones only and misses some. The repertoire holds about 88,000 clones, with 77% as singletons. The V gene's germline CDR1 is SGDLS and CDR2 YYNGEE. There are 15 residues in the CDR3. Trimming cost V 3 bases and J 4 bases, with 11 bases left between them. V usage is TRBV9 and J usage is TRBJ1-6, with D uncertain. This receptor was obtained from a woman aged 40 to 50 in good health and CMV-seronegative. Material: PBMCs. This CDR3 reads CASSENAGYNSPLHF. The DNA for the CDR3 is TGTGCCAGCAGCGAAAACGCGGGGTATAATTCACCCCTCCACTTT. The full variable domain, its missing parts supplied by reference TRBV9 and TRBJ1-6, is DSGVTQTPKHLITATGQRVTLRCSPRSGDLSVYWYQQSLDQGLQFLIQYYNGEERAKGNILERFSAQQFPDLHSELNLSSLELGDSALYFCASSENAGYNSPLHFGNGTRLTVT.